These T cell receptor beta chains were read from a single sample in a study of T cells in Graves' hyperthyroidism and ophthalmopathy. TCRdb re-analysed the multiplex PCR reads in MiXCR, keeping a single row per CDR3 protein. The repertoire holds some 600,000 distinct CDR3 sequences, with more than 45% as singletons. The sample taken for sequencing was peripheral blood or thyroid tissue (not recorded which). These receptors all stem from a woman aged 18-30 years with Graves' hyperthyroidism. Each CDR3 is given with its conserved first and last residue. Fields, in order: J gene, V gene, CDR3 protein.

TRBJ2-3	TRBV11-2	CASSLEAADTQYF
TRBJ1-2	TRBV19	CASTYSDNYGYTF
TRBJ1-2	TRBV25-1	CAWRVTASLYGYTF
TRBJ1-2	TRBV20-1	CSARGQGDYGYTF
TRBJ1-6	TRBV7-9	CASSLRWGNSPLHF
TRBJ2-5	TRBV7-3	CASSFPVGLAAQETQYF
TRBJ1-3	TRBV20-1	CSASSRFGNTIYF
TRBJ1-5	TRBV14	CASSQADPTGVNQPQHF
TRBJ1-4	TRBV11-2	CASSLEGREEEKLFF
TRBJ2-7	TRBV20-1	CSATYGEQYF
TRBJ2-5	TRBV7-2	CASSSGTSRAETQYF
TRBJ2-1	TRBV2	CASIGHEQFF
TRBJ1-3	TRBV12-3/TRBV12-4	CASSTMTGPGNTIYF
TRBJ1-5	TRBV7-9	CASSENWGGDQPQHF
TRBJ1-3	TRBV29-1	CSASRTGNTIYF
TRBJ1-2	TRBV15	CATSRATDYGYTF